This T cell receptor beta chain was captured by sequencing in a study of blood T cell repertoires in COVID-19. TCRdb's copy holds only in-frame clones and misses some; the assay was immunoSEQ multiplex PCR. The table includes about 260,000 clones, approximately 88% detected once. The clonotype comes from a woman aged 65 to 85 with COVID-19, enrolled during active disease. The specimen sequenced was peripheral blood.

The CDR3 sequence: CASRADPRNRGTGGKYLGTEAFF. The CDR3 bases are TGTGCCAGTAGAGCCGACCCGAGGAACCGGGGGACAGGGGGTAAATATTTGGGCACTGAAGCTTTCTTT. The V gene is TRBV19, the J gene TRBJ1-1, with TRBD1 matching 11 bases. The CDR3 is made up of 23 amino acids. The ends lost 6 bases at V and 4 bases at J; junction bases unmatched: 31. Germline-derived CDR1 and CDR2 are LNHDA and SQIVND (reference sequence).